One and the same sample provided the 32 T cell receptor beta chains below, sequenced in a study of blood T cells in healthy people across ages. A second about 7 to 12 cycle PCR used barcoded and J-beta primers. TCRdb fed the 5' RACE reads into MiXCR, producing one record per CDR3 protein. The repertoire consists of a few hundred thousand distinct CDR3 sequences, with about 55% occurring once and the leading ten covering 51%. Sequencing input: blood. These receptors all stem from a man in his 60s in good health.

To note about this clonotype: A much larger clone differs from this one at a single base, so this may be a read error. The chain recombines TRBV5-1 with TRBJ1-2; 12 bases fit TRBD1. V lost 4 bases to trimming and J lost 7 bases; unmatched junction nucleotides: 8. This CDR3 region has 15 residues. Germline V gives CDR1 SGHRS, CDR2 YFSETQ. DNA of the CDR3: TGCGCCAGCAGCAAGGGACAGGGGGCGCGGCGTGGCTACACCTTC. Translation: CASSKGQGARRGYTF.

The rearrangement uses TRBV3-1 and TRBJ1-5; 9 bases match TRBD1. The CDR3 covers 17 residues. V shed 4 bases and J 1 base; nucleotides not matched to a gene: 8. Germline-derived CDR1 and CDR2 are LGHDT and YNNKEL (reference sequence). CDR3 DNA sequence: TGTGCCAGCAGCCCCGGGACAGGGTTCAGGAGCAATCAGCCCCAGCATTTT. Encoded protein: CASSPGTGFRSNQPQHF.

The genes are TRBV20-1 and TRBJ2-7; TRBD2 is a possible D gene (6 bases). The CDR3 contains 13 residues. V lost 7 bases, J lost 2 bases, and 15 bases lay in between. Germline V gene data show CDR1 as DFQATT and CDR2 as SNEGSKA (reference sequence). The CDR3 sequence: CSVSSGGTYEQYF. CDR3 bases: TGCAGTGTTTCCAGCGGAGGGACCTACGAGCAGTACTTC.

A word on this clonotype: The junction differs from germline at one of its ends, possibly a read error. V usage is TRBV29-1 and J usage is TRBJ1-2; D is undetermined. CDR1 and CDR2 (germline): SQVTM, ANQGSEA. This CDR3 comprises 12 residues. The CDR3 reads CGVEAKVDGYTF. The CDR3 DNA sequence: TGCGGCGTTGAAGCGAAGGTCGATGGCTACACCTTC.

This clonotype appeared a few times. CDR3 in amino acids: CATSTQMYNEQFF. CDR3 in DNA: TGTGCCACCAGCACCCAGATGTACAATGAGCAGTTCTTC. The J gene is TRBJ2-1, the V gene TRBV15; D is unclear. Deletions cut 4 bases from V and 4 bases from J, with 8 bases between. This CDR3 region has 13 residues. The germline CDR1 and CDR2 sequences are LNHNV and YYDKDF (reference sequence).

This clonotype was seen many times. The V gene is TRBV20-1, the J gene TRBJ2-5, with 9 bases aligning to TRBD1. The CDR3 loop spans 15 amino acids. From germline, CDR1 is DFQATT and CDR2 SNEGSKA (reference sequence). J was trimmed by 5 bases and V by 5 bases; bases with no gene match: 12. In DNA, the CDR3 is TGCAGTGCTCCCAGCTACGGGACAGGGAGGGAGACCCAGTACTTC. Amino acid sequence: CSAPSYGTGRETQYF.

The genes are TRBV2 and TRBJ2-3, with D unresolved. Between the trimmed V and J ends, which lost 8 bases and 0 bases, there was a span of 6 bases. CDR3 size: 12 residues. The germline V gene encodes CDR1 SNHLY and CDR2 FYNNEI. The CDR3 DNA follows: TGTGCCAGCGGGCGGAGCACAGATACGCAGTATTTT. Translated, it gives CASGRSTDTQYF.

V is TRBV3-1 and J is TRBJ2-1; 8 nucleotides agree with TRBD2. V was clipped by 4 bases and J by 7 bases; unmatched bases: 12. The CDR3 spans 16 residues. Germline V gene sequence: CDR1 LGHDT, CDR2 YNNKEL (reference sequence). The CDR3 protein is CASSPPTSEVHNEQFF. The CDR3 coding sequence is TGTGCCAGCAGCCCGCCGACTAGCGAGGTCCATAATGAGCAGTTCTTC.

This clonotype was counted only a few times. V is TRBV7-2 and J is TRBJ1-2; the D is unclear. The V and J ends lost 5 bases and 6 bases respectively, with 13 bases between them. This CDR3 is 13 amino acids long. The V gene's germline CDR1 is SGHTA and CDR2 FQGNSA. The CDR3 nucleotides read TGTGCCAGCAGCGGATGGGGAGACGATGGCTACACCTTC. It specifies CASSGWGDDGYTF.

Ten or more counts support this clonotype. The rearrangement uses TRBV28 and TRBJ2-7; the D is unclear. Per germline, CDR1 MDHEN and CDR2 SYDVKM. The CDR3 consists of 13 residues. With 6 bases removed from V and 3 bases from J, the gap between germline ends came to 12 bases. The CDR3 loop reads CASRRGTFYEQYF. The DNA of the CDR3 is TGTGCCAGCAGACGTGGTACATTCTACGAGCAGTACTTC.

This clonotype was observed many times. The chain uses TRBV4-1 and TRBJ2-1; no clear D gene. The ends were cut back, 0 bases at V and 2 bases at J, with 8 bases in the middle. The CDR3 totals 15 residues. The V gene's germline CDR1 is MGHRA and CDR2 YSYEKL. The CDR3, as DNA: TGCGCCAGCAGCCAAGATGGTGGGACCTACAATGAGCAGTTCTTC. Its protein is CASSQDGGTYNEQFF.

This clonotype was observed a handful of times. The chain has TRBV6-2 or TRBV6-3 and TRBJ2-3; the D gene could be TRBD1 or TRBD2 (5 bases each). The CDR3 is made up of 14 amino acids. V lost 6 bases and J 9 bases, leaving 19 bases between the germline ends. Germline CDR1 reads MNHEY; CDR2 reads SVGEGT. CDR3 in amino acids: CASSYGTDAGTQYF. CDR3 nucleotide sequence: TGTGCCAGCAGCTACGGGACGGACGCTGGGACGCAGTATTTT.

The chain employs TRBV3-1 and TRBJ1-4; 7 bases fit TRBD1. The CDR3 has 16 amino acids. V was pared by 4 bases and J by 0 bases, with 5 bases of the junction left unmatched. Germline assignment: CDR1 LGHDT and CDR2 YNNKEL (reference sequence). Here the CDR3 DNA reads TGTGCCAGCAGCCCAAGACAGGGAACAACTAATGAAAAACTGTTTTTT. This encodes CASSPRQGTTNEKLFF.

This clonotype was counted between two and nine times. CDR3 bases: TGTGCCAGCAGCGCCAAAGGACTCAGCGGGGAGACCCAGTACTTC. Its translation is CASSAKGLSGETQYF. The chain employs TRBV9 and TRBJ2-5, with a possible D match to TRBD2 (6 bases). Trimming took 3 bases from V and 5 from J, leaving 17 bases between them. This CDR3 is built from 15 residues. Germline V gene data show CDR1 as SGDLS and CDR2 as YYNGEE.

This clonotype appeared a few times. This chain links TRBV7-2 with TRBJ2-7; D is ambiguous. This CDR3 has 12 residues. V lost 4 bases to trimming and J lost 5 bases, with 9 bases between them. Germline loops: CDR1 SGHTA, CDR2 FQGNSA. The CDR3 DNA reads TGTGCCAGCAGCTATTACATGGACGAGCAGTACTTC. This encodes CASSYYMDEQYF.

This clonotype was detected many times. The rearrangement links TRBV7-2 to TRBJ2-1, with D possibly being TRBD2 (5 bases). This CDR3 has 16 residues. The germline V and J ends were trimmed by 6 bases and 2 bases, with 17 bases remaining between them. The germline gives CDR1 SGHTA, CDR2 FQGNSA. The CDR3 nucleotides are TGTGCCAGCAGACCTATTAGGGAGAAAGCCTACAATGAGCAGTTCTTC. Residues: CASRPIREKAYNEQFF. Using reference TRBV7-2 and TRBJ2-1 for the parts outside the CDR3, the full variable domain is GAGVSQSPSNKVTEKGKDVELRCDPISGHTALYWYRQSLGQGLEFLIYFQGNSAPDKSGLPSDRFSAERTGGSVSTLTIQRTQQEDSAVYLCASRPIREKAYNEQFFGPGTRLTVL.

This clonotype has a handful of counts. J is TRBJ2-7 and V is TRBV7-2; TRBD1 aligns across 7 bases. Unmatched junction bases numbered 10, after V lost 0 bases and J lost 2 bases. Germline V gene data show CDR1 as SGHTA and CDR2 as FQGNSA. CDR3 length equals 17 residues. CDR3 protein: CASSLAVRQGGTYEQYF. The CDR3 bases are TGTGCCAGCAGCTTAGCGGTTCGACAGGGTGGGACCTACGAGCAGTACTTC.

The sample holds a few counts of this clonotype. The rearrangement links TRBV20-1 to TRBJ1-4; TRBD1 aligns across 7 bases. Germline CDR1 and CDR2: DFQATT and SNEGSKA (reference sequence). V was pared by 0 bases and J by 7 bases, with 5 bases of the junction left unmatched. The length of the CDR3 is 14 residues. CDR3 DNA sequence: TGCAGTGCTAGAGATACCAGGGGGAGTGAAAAACTGTTTTTT. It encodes CSARDTRGSEKLFF.

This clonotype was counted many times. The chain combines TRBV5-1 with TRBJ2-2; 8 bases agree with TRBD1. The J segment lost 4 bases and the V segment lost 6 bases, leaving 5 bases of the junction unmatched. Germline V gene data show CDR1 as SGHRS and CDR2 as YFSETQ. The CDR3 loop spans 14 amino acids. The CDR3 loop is CASTTGVVTGELFF. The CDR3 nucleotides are TGCGCCAGCACGACAGGGGTGGTCACCGGGGAGCTGTTTTTT.

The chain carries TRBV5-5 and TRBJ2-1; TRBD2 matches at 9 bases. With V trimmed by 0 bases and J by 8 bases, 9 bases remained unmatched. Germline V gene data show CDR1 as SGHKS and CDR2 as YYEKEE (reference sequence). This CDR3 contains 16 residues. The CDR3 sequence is CASSLDVGGGAHEQFF. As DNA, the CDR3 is TGTGCCAGCAGCTTGGACGTGGGCGGGGGGGCCCATGAGCAGTTCTTC.

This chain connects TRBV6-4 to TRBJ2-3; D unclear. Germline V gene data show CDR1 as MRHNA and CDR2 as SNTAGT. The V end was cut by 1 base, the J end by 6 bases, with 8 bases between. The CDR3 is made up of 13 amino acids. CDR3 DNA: TGTGCCAGCAGTGACTGGATCAGCGATACGCAGTATTTT. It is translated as CASSDWISDTQYF.

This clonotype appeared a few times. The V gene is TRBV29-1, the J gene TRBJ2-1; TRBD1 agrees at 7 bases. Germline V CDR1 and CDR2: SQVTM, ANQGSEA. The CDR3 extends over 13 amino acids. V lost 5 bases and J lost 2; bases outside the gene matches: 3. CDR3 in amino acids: CSVWTGTYNEQFF. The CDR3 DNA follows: TGCAGCGTTTGGACAGGAACCTACAATGAGCAGTTCTTC.

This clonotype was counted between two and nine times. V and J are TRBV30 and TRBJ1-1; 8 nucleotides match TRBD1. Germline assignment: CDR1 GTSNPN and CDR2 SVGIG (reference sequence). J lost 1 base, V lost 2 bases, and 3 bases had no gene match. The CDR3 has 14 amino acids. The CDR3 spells CAWSRGTGNTEAFF. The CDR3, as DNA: TGTGCCTGGAGTAGGGGGACAGGGAACACTGAAGCTTTCTTT.

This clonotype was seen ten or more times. CDR3 sequence reads: CASSVVSTDTQYF. The CDR3 DNA follows: TGTGCCAGCAGTGTAGTCTCCACAGATACGCAGTATTTT. J is TRBJ2-3 and V is TRBV6-1; D remains ambiguous. Looked up from germline, CDR1 is MNHNS and CDR2 is SASEGT. V was pared by 4 bases and J by 2 bases, with 7 bases between. This CDR3 contains 13 residues.

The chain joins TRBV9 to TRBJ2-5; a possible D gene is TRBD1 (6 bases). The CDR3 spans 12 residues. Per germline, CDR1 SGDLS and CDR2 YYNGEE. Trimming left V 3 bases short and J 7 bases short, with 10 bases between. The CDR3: CASSAETGTQYF. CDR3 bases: TGTGCCAGCAGCGCCGAGACAGGGACCCAGTACTTC.

The CDR3 spells CASSLVQGASYNSPLHF. The CDR3 bases are TGTGCCAGCAGCTTAGTACAGGGGGCCTCCTATAATTCACCCCTCCACTTT. The J gene is TRBJ1-6, the V gene TRBV7-9; the match to TRBD1 covers 9 bases. After removal of 1 base from V and 0 bases from J, the junction contained 1 base not matched to a gene. The CDR3 runs 17 residues. CDR1 is SEHNR and CDR2 is FQNEAQ in the germline V gene (reference sequence).

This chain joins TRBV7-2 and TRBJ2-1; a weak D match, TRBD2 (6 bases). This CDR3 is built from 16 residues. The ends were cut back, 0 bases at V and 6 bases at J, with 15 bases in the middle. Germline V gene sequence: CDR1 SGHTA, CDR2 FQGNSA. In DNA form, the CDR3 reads TGTGCCAGCAGCTTAGCGAATATGGCAGCGGGCAATGAGCAGTTCTTC. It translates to CASSLANMAAGNEQFF.

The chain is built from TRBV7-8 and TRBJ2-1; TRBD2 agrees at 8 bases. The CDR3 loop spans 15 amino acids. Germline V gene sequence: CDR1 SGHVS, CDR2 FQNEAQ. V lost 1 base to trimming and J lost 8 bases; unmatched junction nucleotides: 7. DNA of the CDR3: TGTGCCAGCAGCTTAGGGACTAGCAAAGGCCATGAGCAGTTCTTC. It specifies CASSLGTSKGHEQFF.

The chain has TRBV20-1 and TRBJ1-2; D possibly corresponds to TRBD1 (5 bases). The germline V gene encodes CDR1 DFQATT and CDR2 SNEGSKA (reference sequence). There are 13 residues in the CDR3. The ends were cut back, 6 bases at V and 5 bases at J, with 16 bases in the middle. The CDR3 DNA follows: TGCAGTGCCGAGCCCCAGGGACGGTATGGCTACACCTTC. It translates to CSAEPQGRYGYTF.

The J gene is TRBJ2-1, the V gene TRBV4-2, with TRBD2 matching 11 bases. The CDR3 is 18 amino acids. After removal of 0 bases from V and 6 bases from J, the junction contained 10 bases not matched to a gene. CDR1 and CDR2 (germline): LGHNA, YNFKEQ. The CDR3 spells CASSQDMAGLAGGNEQFF. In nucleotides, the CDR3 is TGTGCCAGCAGCCAAGATATGGCGGGCCTAGCGGGGGGCAATGAGCAGTTCTTC.

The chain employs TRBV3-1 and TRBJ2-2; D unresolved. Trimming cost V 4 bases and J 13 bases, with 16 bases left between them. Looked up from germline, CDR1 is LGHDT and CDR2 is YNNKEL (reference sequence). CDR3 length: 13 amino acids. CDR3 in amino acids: CASSRVGGTGLFF. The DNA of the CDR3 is TGTGCCAGCAGCCGAGTTGGCGGAACGGGGCTGTTTTTT.

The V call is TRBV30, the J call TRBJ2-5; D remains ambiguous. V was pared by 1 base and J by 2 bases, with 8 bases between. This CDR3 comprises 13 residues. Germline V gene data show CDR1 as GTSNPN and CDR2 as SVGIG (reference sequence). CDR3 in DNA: TGTGCCTGGAGTGGACACTCTCAAGAGACCCAGTACTTC. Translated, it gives CAWSGHSQETQYF.